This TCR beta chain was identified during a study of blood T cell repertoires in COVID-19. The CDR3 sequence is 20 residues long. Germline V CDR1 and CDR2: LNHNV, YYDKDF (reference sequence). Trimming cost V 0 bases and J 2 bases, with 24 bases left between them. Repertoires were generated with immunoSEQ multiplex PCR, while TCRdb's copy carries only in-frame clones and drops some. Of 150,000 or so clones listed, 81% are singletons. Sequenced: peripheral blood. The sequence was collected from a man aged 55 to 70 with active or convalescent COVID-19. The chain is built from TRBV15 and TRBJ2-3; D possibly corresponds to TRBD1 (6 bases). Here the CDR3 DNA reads TGTGCCACCAGCAGAGATGGGCGGGTAACCGGGACATCGGACACAGATACGCAGTATTTT. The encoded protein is CATSRDGRVTGTSDTDTQYF.